One and the same sample provided the 15 T cell receptor beta chains below, sequenced in a study of cytomegalovirus exposure and HLA in healthy donors. The primer mix had 60 Vbeta and 13 Jbeta primers. TCRdb's table, derived via immunoSEQ multiplex PCR, lists solely in-frame clones and lacks some. The repertoire holds some 70,000 clones, with about four fifths as singletons. Sequencing was carried out using PBMCs. These receptors came from a man younger than 35 in good health and CMV-seropositive.

The chain has TRBV6-5 and TRBJ2-1, with D uncertain. V lost 2 bases to trimming and J lost 7 bases, with 6 bases between them. CDR1 MNHEY and CDR2 SVGAGI come from the germline V gene. This CDR3 region has 12 residues. The CDR3 sequence is CASSYVGNEQFF. DNA for the CDR3: TGTGCCAGCAGTTACGTCGGTAATGAGCAGTTCTTC.

The chain links TRBV6-4 to TRBJ2-1; the D is unclear. CDR1 MRHNA and CDR2 SNTAGT come from the germline V gene. V lost 3 bases to trimming and J lost 4 bases, with 16 bases between them. The CDR3 has 16 residues. CDR3 coding DNA: TGTGCCAGCAGTGAAGAACCCGTGGCGGAATACAATGAGCAGTTCTTC. Its translation is CASSEEPVAEYNEQFF.

The rearrangement uses TRBV6-5 and TRBJ1-2; TRBD1 matches at 9 bases. V lost 4 bases to trimming and J lost 0 bases; unmatched junction nucleotides: 3. The germline gives CDR1 MNHEY, CDR2 SVGAGI. The CDR3 covers 15 residues. CDR3 in amino acids: CASSWGQGPNYGYTF. In nucleotides, the CDR3 is TGTGCCAGCAGTTGGGGACAGGGCCCTAACTATGGCTACACCTTC.

This clone is a singleton in its sample. The chain has TRBV6-5 and TRBJ2-7; 8 bases match TRBD2. CDR1 and CDR2 (germline): MNHEY, SVGAGI. The junction had 8 bases not matched to a gene; V was cut back by 6 bases and J by 1 base. The CDR3 loop spans 15 amino acids. The CDR3 loop reads CASRAIGGGSYEQYF. Written as DNA, the CDR3 is TGTGCCAGCAGGGCCATTGGCGGGGGGTCCTACGAGCAGTACTTC.

The V gene is TRBV4-1, the J gene TRBJ2-7; possibly TRBD1 for D (6 bases). Trimming cost V 3 bases and J 3 bases, with 12 bases left between them. Germline V gene sequence: CDR1 MGHRA, CDR2 YSYEKL. The CDR3 consists of 14 residues. The CDR3 DNA sequence: TGCGCCAGCAGCCAGACGACAGGATACTACGAGCAGTACTTC. Its translation: CASSQTTGYYEQYF.

This sequence joins TRBV25-1 and TRBJ2-5, with 14 nucleotides matching TRBD2. This CDR3 contains 18 residues. CDR1 and CDR2 (germline): MGHDK, SYGVNS. V was pared by 1 base and J by 5 bases, with 9 bases of the junction left unmatched. The CDR3 nucleotides read TGTGCCAGCAGTGAATTGATGGGGACTAGCGGGGGTGACGAGACCCAGTACTTC. Protein product: CASSELMGTSGGDETQYF.

This chain links TRBV4-1 with TRBJ1-2, with 9 bases matching TRBD1. With 0 bases clipped from V and 4 bases from J, the junction kept 9 bases outside the gene matches. The CDR3 has 17 residues. Germline V gene sequence: CDR1 MGHRA, CDR2 YSYEKL. CDR3 nucleotide sequence: TGCGCCAGCAGCCAAGATCCCACAGGGGGCGACTTCTATGGCTACACCTTC. This sequence encodes CASSQDPTGGDFYGYTF.

This CDR3 is CASSGGGNTEAFF. CDR3 coding DNA: TGTGCCAGCTCGGGAGGGGGGAACACTGAAGCTTTCTTT. V is TRBV18 and J is TRBJ1-1; maybe TRBD1 (6 bases). Germline V gene lookup returns CDR1 KGHSH and CDR2 LQKENI. Trimming stripped 6 bases from V and 1 base from J, with 9 bases between. The CDR3 is made up of 13 amino acids.

This rearrangement joins TRBV6-4 to TRBJ2-1; 12 positions agree with TRBD2. Germline CDR1 is MRHNA and CDR2 is SNTAGT. Losses at the gene ends were 2 bases for V and 7 bases for J; bases not matched to a gene: 3. CDR3 length equals 15 residues. The CDR3 DNA reads TGTGCCAGCAGTGACGAGACTAGCGGGGGTAATGAGCAGTTCTTC. This sequence encodes CASSDETSGGNEQFF.

This rearrangement joins TRBV7-9 to TRBJ1-1; possible D gene TRBD1, 6 bases. The CDR3 has 14 residues. CDR1 and CDR2 (germline): SEHNR, FQNEAQ (reference sequence). Trimming left V 3 bases short and J 4 bases short, with 12 bases between. The CDR3 DNA follows: TGTGCCAGCAGCTTCGGCAGGGGAAGCACTGAAGCTTTCTTT. This encodes CASSFGRGSTEAFF. Supplemented by reference TRBV7-9 and TRBJ1-1, the full variable domain reads DTGVSQNPRHKITKRGQNVTFRCDPISEHNRLYWYRQTLGQGPEFLTYFQNEAQLEKSRLLSDRFSAERPKGSFSTLEIQRTEQGDSAMYLCASSFGRGSTEAFFGQGTRLTVV.

The rearrangement links TRBV6-1 to TRBJ1-2; no definite D call. Germline V gene sequence: CDR1 MNHNS, CDR2 SASEGT. The V end was cut by 3 bases, the J end by 7 bases, with 12 bases between. This CDR3 comprises 13 residues. CDR3 residues: CASSERWESGYTF. The CDR3 bases are TGTGCCAGCAGTGAGCGCTGGGAGTCTGGCTACACCTTC.

This sequence joins TRBV2 and TRBJ2-7; 8 bases map to TRBD2. Unmatched junction bases numbered 13, after V lost 6 bases and J lost 6 bases. This CDR3 comprises 15 residues. The germline CDR1 and CDR2 sequences are SNHLY and FYNNEI. CDR3 in DNA: TGTGCCAGCAGCAGGATAGAAGCGGGGGTTGGCGAGCAGTACTTC. Its translation is CASSRIEAGVGEQYF.

The gene calls are TRBV21-1 and TRBJ1-5; the table assigns TRBD1, which was not confirmed against the DNA. TRBV21-1 is a pseudogene locus. The CDR3 length is 18 residues. CDR3 loop: CASSKNVTGTGGCQPQHF. CDR3 coding DNA: TGTGCCAGCAGCAAGAACGTTACCGGGACAGGGGGCTGTCAGCCCCAGCATTTT.

The chain uses TRBV5-1 and TRBJ1-4; D may be TRBD1 (6 bases). Between the trimmed V and J ends, which lost 4 bases and 4 bases, there was a span of 11 bases. This CDR3 contains 14 residues. CDR1 SGHRS and CDR2 YFSETQ come from the germline V gene. The CDR3, as DNA: TGCGCCAGCAGCCTCGACAGGAATAATGAAAAACTGTTTTTT. Amino acid sequence: CASSLDRNNEKLFF.

The chain uses TRBV25-1 and TRBJ1-1; unclear D gene. V lost 4 bases and J lost 1, with 7 bases in between. This CDR3 is 13 amino acids long. Germline CDR1 and CDR2: MGHDK and SYGVNS. The CDR3 loop reads CASSGRGNTEAFF. Written as DNA, the CDR3 is TGTGCCAGCAGTGGTCGAGGGAACACTGAAGCTTTCTTT.